The 13 T cell receptor beta chains in this list originate from one sample, sequenced in a study of shared T cell receptors in the human thymus. The table came from immunoSEQ multiplex PCR; TCRdb's copy has only in-frame clones and leaves some out. This table has around 730,000 clones, 70% to 90% appearing once. This sample was shared with a second study, whose subject was human thymus T cells.

The sequenced sample consisted of thymocytes. These receptors were collected from a girl under three years old with a congenital heart defect.

CDR3 region: CASSLDRDSFYEQYF. The CDR3 DNA reads as TGCGCCAGCAGCTTGGACCGGGACAGTTTTTACGAGCAGTACTTC. The chain carries TRBV5-1 and TRBJ2-7, with 7 bases lining up with TRBD1. V dropped 0 bases and J dropped 4; count of bases not matched to a gene: 7. The germline V gene encodes CDR1 SGHRS and CDR2 YFSETQ. The CDR3 consists of 15 residues.

This clone was observed a few times. The V and J genes are TRBV9 and TRBJ1-4; tentatively, D is TRBD1 (5 bases). The CDR3 runs 14 residues. Germline CDR1 is SGDLS and CDR2 is YYNGEE. V lost 2 bases to trimming and J lost 3 bases, with 8 bases between them. The DNA of the CDR3 is TGTGCCAGCAGCGTTGGGGCAGCTAATGAAAAACTGTTTTTT. Amino acids: CASSVGAANEKLFF.

The chain uses TRBV30 and TRBJ1-6; possible D gene TRBD1, 5 bases. Germline V gene lookup returns CDR1 GTSNPN and CDR2 SVGIG (reference sequence). This CDR3 is 15 amino acids long. V lost 1 base to trimming and J lost 2 bases, with 9 bases between them. The CDR3 here is CAWSGAGPYNSPLHF. The DNA of the CDR3 is TGTGCCTGGAGTGGGGCGGGGCCCTATAATTCACCCCTCCACTTT.

The rearrangement links TRBV5-1 to TRBJ2-1, with a tentative D call TRBD1 (5 bases). Germline V CDR1 and CDR2: SGHRS, YFSETQ. Trimming removed 3 bases at V and 10 bases at J, with 20 bases between. The CDR3 loop spans 15 amino acids. The CDR3 spells CASSWRPRSRQEQFF. CDR3 nucleotide sequence: TGCGCCAGCAGCTGGCGGCCCCGCTCACGACAGGAGCAGTTCTTC.

This rearrangement joins TRBV4-3 to TRBJ1-3; TRBD1 matches at 11 bases. V gave up 0 bases and J gave up 2 bases; unmatched junction bases: 15. Germline V lookup: CDR1 LGHNA, CDR2 YSLEER. The CDR3 sequence is 21 residues long. CDR3 DNA: TGCGCCAGCAGCCAAGATCCTAGACAGGGACAGGGGGACGTCCCTGGAAACACCATATATTTT. It yields the protein CASSQDPRQGQGDVPGNTIYF.

This sequence joins TRBV6-1 and TRBJ1-1, with D perhaps TRBD1 (5 bases). The CDR3 contains 11 residues. Trimming removed 6 bases from V and 5 bases from J, with 7 bases in between. The V gene's germline CDR1 is MNHNS and CDR2 SASEGT. The CDR3: CASRGETEAFF. The CDR3 nucleotides are TGTGCCAGCAGAGGGGAAACTGAAGCTTTCTTT.

The CDR3: CATSQGAPGTGELFF. The CDR3 coding sequence is TGTGCCACATCCCAGGGGGCACCAGGCACCGGGGAGCTGTTTTTT. The V call is TRBV27, the J call TRBJ2-2, with 8 nucleotides matching TRBD1. The germline V gene encodes CDR1 MNHEY and CDR2 SMNVEV (reference sequence). The CDR3 sequence is 15 residues long. The V gene end was trimmed by 10 bases and the J gene end by 4 bases; junction bases not matched to a gene: 11.

CDR3 sequence reads: CSVGVRRPASGNTIYF. Here the CDR3 DNA reads TGCAGCGTTGGAGTCCGCAGGCCGGCCTCTGGAAACACCATATATTTT. The chain combines TRBV29-1 with TRBJ1-3; D not resolved. The CDR3 has 16 residues. The germline gives CDR1 SQVTM, CDR2 ANQGSEA. V lost 4 bases and J 0 bases, leaving 16 bases between the germline ends. Variable domain in full (rest from reference TRBV29-1 and TRBJ1-3): SAVISQKPSRDICQRGTSLTIQCQVDSQVTMMFWYRQQPGQSLTLIATANQGSEATYESGFVIDKFPISRPNLTFSTLTVSNMSPEDSSIYLCSVGVRRPASGNTIYFGEGSWLTVV.

The gene calls are TRBV19 and TRBJ1-2; possible D gene TRBD1, 6 bases. Between the trimmed V and J ends, which lost 8 bases and 4 bases, there was a span of 20 bases. The CDR3 spans 15 residues. Germline assignment: CDR1 LNHDA and CDR2 SQIVND (reference sequence). The CDR3 here is CASHLSADSFYGYTF. CDR3 sequence (DNA): TGTGCCAGTCACCTATCCGCGGACAGCTTCTATGGCTACACCTTC.

This chain connects TRBV4-1 to TRBJ1-3; D gene unclear. The CDR3 loop spans 16 amino acids. Per germline, CDR1 MGHRA and CDR2 YSYEKL. V lost 2 bases and J lost 0, with 11 bases in between. The CDR3 sequence is CASSQLDTNSGNTIYF. The CDR3 DNA is TGCGCCAGCAGCCAACTCGACACCAACTCTGGAAACACCATATATTTT.

The V call is TRBV4-1, the J call TRBJ1-1, with a weak D call TRBD1 (6 bases). There are 16 residues in the CDR3. Per the germline V gene, CDR1 is MGHRA and CDR2 is YSYEKL. V lost 5 bases and J 2 bases, leaving 18 bases between the germline ends. The CDR3 here is CASSSPLGHLNTEAFF. The CDR3 nucleotides read TGCGCCAGCAGCTCCCCCCTGGGACACCTAAACACTGAAGCTTTCTTT.

The chain uses TRBV5-1 and TRBJ1-1, with 7 bases lining up with TRBD1. Trimming took 2 bases from V and 6 from J; bases not matched to a gene: 7. The CDR3 consists of 14 residues. Germline values: CDR1 SGHRS, CDR2 YFSETQ. The CDR3 DNA reads TGCGCCAGCAGCTTCCGACAGGGAACAGCTGAAGCTTTCTTT. It is translated as CASSFRQGTAEAFF.

The chain joins TRBV27 to TRBJ2-3; TRBD2 agrees at 13 bases. The CDR3 extends over 21 amino acids. The germline V gene has CDR1 MNHEY and CDR2 SMNVEV (reference sequence). V gave up 4 bases and J gave up 2 bases; unmatched junction bases: 18. CDR3 amino acids: CASSSQTSGGRTQPHTDTQYF. CDR3 DNA sequence: TGTGCCAGCAGTTCCCAGACTAGCGGGGGGCGAACCCAACCTCACACAGATACGCAGTATTTT.